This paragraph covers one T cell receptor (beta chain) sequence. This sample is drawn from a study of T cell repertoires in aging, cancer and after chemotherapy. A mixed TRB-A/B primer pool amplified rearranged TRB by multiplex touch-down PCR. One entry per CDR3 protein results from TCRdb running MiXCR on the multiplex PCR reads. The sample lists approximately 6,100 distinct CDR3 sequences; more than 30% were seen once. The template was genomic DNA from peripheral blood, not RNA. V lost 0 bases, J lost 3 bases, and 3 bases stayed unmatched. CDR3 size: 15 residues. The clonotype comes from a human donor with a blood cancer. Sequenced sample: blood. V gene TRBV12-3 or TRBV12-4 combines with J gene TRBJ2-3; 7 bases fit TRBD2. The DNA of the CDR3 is TGTGCCAGCAGTTTAGCGGGAGGGCCTACAGATACGCAGTATTTT. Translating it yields CASSLAGGPTDTQYF.